Presented here are 12 T cell receptor beta chains from one specimen sequenced in a study of T cell repertoires in cytomegalovirus infection (dated by TCRdb to between 2018 and 2021). Sequencing relied on an Illumina HiSeq 1500. TCRdb trimmed public reads at Q25 via fastp, called clones via MiXCR and kept in-frame beta chains. Records with the same CDR3 protein are collapsed into one entry carrying the most frequent genes and DNA. The sample profile shows 40,000 to 55,000 distinct CDR3 sequences; about a fifth of them were found once. Together, the top ten hold around 90% of the sample. These receptors' targets are unknown. The sample's treatment or condition label, in plain terms: in vitro stimulation with specific CMV peptide epitopes to enrich CMV-specific T cells. The sequencing used CD8+ T cells from cultured PBMCs, collected from culture after CMV antigen stimulation. The receptor set was obtained from a human donor in good health (CMV status not recorded). Some clones in this sample may be carry-over from other donors' samples.

The rearrangement links TRBV19 to TRBJ2-7; no clear D gene. Looked up from germline, CDR1 is LNHDA and CDR2 is SQIVND (reference sequence). V shed 6 bases and J shed 6 bases, with 15 bases lying between them. The CDR3 has 13 amino acids. As DNA, the CDR3 is TGTGCCAGTAGCATACAACCGGGTGGCGAGCAGTACTTC. This sequence encodes CASSIQPGGEQYF. Full variable domain (outside the CDR3, taken from reference TRBV19 and TRBJ2-7): DGGITQSPKYLFRKEGQNVTLSCEQNLNHDAMYWYRQDPGQGLRLIYYSQIVNDFQKGDIAEGYSVSREKKESFPLTVTSAQKNPTAFYLCASSIQPGGEQYFGPGTRLTVT.

The chain uses TRBV9 and TRBJ1-1; TRBD1 aligns across 10 bases. Unmatched junction bases numbered 1, after V lost 4 bases and J lost 1 base. From germline, CDR1 is SGDLS and CDR2 YYNGEE. The CDR3 consists of 14 residues. CDR3 loop: CASSRDRGNTEAFF. Written as DNA, the CDR3 is TGTGCCAGCAGCCGGGACAGGGGGAACACTGAAGCTTTCTTT.

This clonotype appeared once. This chain connects TRBV6-2 or TRBV6-3 to TRBJ2-1; tentatively, D is TRBD2 (5 bases). Per the germline V gene, CDR1 is MNHEY and CDR2 is SVGEGT. The CDR3 contains 16 residues. V was pared by 6 bases and J by 0 bases, with 15 bases between. CDR3 nucleotide sequence: TGTGCCAGCAGACTCAAGAGAGCGGTCTCCTACAATGAGCAGTTCTTC. This translates into CASRLKRAVSYNEQFF.

The V and J genes are TRBV19 and TRBJ2-1; the match to TRBD1 covers 11 bases. Germline V gene lookup returns CDR1 LNHDA and CDR2 SQIVND (reference sequence). This CDR3 is 14 amino acids long. V lost 3 bases and J lost 6; bases outside the gene matches: 1. The CDR3 nucleotides are TGTGCCAGTAGTATTGGGACAGGGGGCAATGAGCAGTTCTTC. Residues: CASSIGTGGNEQFF.

This clonotype appeared a few times. This chain joins TRBV28 and TRBJ2-1; D is possibly TRBD1 (6 bases). The germline V gene encodes CDR1 MDHEN and CDR2 SYDVKM. Trimming stripped 3 bases from V and 4 bases from J, with 13 bases between. The CDR3 runs 15 residues. The CDR3 coding sequence is TGTGCCAGCAGTTTCAGGGGCCGCGGGTACAATGAGCAGTTCTTC. It specifies CASSFRGRGYNEQFF.

The rearrangement uses TRBV28 and TRBJ2-7, with TRBD1 matching 9 bases. The CDR3 contains 14 residues. V lost 1 base and J lost 3; bases outside the gene matches: 1. CDR1 is MDHEN, CDR2 SYDVKM, per germline. The CDR3 nucleotides read TGTGCCAGCAGTTTATTGGGACAGGGCTACGAGCAGTACTTC. Amino acid sequence: CASSLLGQGYEQYF.

The rearrangement uses TRBV2 and TRBJ2-5, with 10 bases lining up with TRBD2. CDR3 length: 18 amino acids. CDR1 SNHLY and CDR2 FYNNEI come from the germline V gene. With V trimmed by 3 bases and J by 1 base, 11 bases remained unmatched. CDR3 nucleotide sequence: TGTGCCAGCAGTGAGTCTCTAGCGGGAGCTGGGGGCCAAGAGACCCAGTACTTC. Amino acids: CASSESLAGAGGQETQYF.

This sequence joins TRBV7-2 and TRBJ2-4; TRBD1 might be the D (8 bases). Germline V CDR1 and CDR2: SGHTA, FQGNSA. This CDR3 spans 17 amino acids. V lost 1 base, J lost 1 base, and 14 bases lay in between. CDR3 region: CASSLGTGRAAKNIQYF. CDR3 DNA sequence: TGTGCCAGCAGCTTAGGGACAGGGAGGGCGGCCAAAAACATTCAGTACTTC.

The chain links TRBV28 to TRBJ1-2, with D perhaps TRBD1 (5 bases). The V end was cut by 0 bases, the J end by 6 bases, with 20 bases between. The CDR3 runs to 17 residues. CDR1 is MDHEN, CDR2 SYDVKM, per germline. CDR3 sequence (DNA): TGTGCCAGCAGTTTATGGTTGAGGAAGGGGACTTTGGATGGCTACACCTTC. Translating it yields CASSLWLRKGTLDGYTF.

J is TRBJ2-2 and V is TRBV7-8, with TRBD1 as a possible D gene (5 bases). V was trimmed by 1 base and J by 4 bases, leaving 7 bases between them. CDR1 SGHVS and CDR2 FQNEAQ come from the germline V gene. CDR3 length: 14 residues. CDR3 DNA: TGTGCCAGCAGCTTAGAAAGGGGCACCGGGGAGCTGTTTTTT. This gives the protein CASSLERGTGELFF.

V usage is TRBV7-6 and J usage is TRBJ2-1; possibly TRBD1 for D (6 bases). The CDR3 runs 14 residues. Germline V gene sequence: CDR1 SGHVS, CDR2 FNYEAQ. Between the trimmed V and J ends, which lost 2 bases and 6 bases, there was a span of 11 bases. The CDR3 region has the DNA TGTGCCAGCAGCTTAATACAGGGACGCAATGAGCAGTTCTTC. It is translated as CASSLIQGRNEQFF.

This clonotype was seen more than once but under ten times. The rearrangement uses TRBV7-2 and TRBJ2-1; 11 bases agree with TRBD1. In germline, CDR1 is SGHTA, CDR2 FQGNSA. The CDR3 extends over 17 amino acids. Trimming cost V 3 bases and J 9 bases; bases outside gene matches: 13. The CDR3: CASSFREGQGAYVEQFF. The CDR3 DNA follows: TGTGCCAGCAGCTTCCGTGAAGGACAGGGGGCTTATGTTGAGCAGTTCTTC.